This paragraph covers one T cell receptor beta chain sequence. Its specificity is unknown. Time point of the sample: week 11, during vaccination. It was 300 ug of mutant IDH1 20-mer peptide that made up each vaccine dose, given with topical imiquimod. Generated by immunoSEQ multiplex PCR, the TCRdb table keeps only in-frame clones and is missing some. The sample comprises 20,000 to 25,000 clones, roughly 72% of which are singletons, and roughly 11% rests with the top ten. The length of the CDR3 is 14 residues. The germline V and J ends were trimmed by 2 bases and 3 bases, with 10 bases remaining between them. From germline, CDR1 is SGHTA and CDR2 FQGNSA. The source of the sample is a study of a mutant IDH1 vaccine in newly diagnosed glioma. Across the study: The therapy given earlier, which was standard therapy, consisted of radiotherapy, temozolomide, or both, and most of the patients received both. Overall study findings and caveats: Pseudoprogression appears to have had no connection to changes in top peripheral T cell clonotypes.

This material consisted of peripheral blood mononuclear cells (PBMCs), taken from a glioma patient whose treatment included an IDH1 peptide vaccine. This TCR was recovered from a man younger than 35 with glioma. Some clones in this sample may be carry-over from other donors' samples. This sequence joins TRBV7-2 and TRBJ1-1; D is perhaps TRBD1 (5 bases). CDR3 DNA sequence: TGTGCCAGCAGCTTACAGGGCCTGGACACTGAAGCTTTCTTT. It translates to CASSLQGLDTEAFF.